This TCR beta chain was retrieved from a study of CD8 T cells in ankylosing spondylitis. 5'-RACE, quantitative and with molecular barcodes, yielded the TCR beta libraries. TCRdb redid the calling of the 5' RACE reads with MiXCR, one entry per CDR3 protein. This sample has some 350,000 distinct CDR3 sequences, with roughly 14% found just once. On this clonotype: No antigen is known for it.

Overall study findings and caveats: Both synovial fluid and blood in reactive arthritis had previously been reported to carry some motif variants. Made up of several highly homologous variants, a TCR beta motif appeared characteristic of ankylosing spondylitis blood. Researchers report that disease-linked clones proved CD8+ and relatively rare in peripheral blood.

CDR3 size: 15 residues. The germline CDR1 and CDR2 sequences are LNHNV and YYDKDF (reference sequence). Trimming took off 3 bases at V and 4 bases at J, with 13 bases between the two ends. What was sequenced was blood, either unsorted or a sorted T cell fraction (not recorded which). The sequence derives from a male donor with ankylosing spondylitis or in good health (not recorded which). The J gene is TRBJ2-1, the V gene TRBV15, with D possibly being TRBD2 (6 bases). CDR3 DNA sequence: TGTGCCACCAGCAGGGAGCGGGTGACTTACAATGAGCAGTTCTTC. It encodes CATSRERVTYNEQFF.